The 18 T cell receptor beta chains below were found in one sample sequenced in a study of T cell responses to AZD1222 COVID-19 vaccine. TCRdb's table, derived via immunoSEQ multiplex PCR, lists solely in-frame clones and lacks some. The sample carries 100,000 to 120,000 clones, 70% to 90% recorded once. The starting material was peripheral blood, obtained on day 0 of AZD1222 vaccination. The receptors come from an adult in good health.

The rearrangement joins TRBV10-3 to TRBJ2-7; either TRBD1 or TRBD2 may fit D (5 bases each). The CDR3 is made up of 17 amino acids. Germline V CDR1 and CDR2: ENHRY, SYGVKD. Trimming left V 2 bases short and J 5 bases short, with 22 bases between. This CDR3 reads CAISEPFRTGGSHEQYF. The CDR3 DNA follows: TGTGCCATCAGTGAGCCGTTCAGAACAGGAGGAAGCCACGAGCAGTACTTC.

This clone was seen once. The chain carries TRBV7-2 and TRBJ2-7, with D possibly TRBD2 on 6 matching bases. CDR1 is SGHTA and CDR2 is FQGNSA in the germline V gene. V lost 2 bases and J lost 7, with 12 bases in between. There are 13 residues in the CDR3. The CDR3 here is CASSLLGLREQYF. As DNA, the CDR3 is TGTGCCAGCAGCTTATTGGGACTTAGGGAGCAGTACTTC.

The chain couples TRBV19 to TRBJ1-3; D not resolved. Germline-derived CDR1 and CDR2 are LNHDA and SQIVND (reference sequence). V gave up 7 bases and J gave up 2 bases, with 12 bases separating them. CDR3 length: 14 residues. This chain's CDR3 is CASTTGFAGNTIYF. DNA of the CDR3: TGTGCCAGTACTACCGGGTTCGCTGGAAACACCATATATTTT.

This clone was recorded only once. The V and J genes are TRBV19 and TRBJ2-5, with 8 nucleotides matching TRBD1. Trimming at V came to 3 bases and at J to 5 bases, leaving 5 bases not matched to a gene. The CDR3 loop spans 14 amino acids. From germline, CDR1 is LNHDA and CDR2 SQIVND (reference sequence). The CDR3 DNA reads TGTGCCAGTAGTATCCCAGGGGGCACGGAGACCCAGTACTTC. Its translation is CASSIPGGTETQYF.

For this clone: Given the absence of the conserved phenylalanine or tryptophan at the CDR3 end, a read error is likely. The DNA is omitted, as the CDR3 cannot be located on it reliably, and the CDR3 follows TCRdb's listing. This chain connects TRBV19 to TRBJ1-2; the table's D call of TRBD1 was not tested on the DNA. Germline V lookup: CDR1 LNHDA, CDR2 SQIVND (reference sequence). Ends included, the CDR3 has 13 residues. The CDR3 reads CASSVRDTLLPNI.

The rearrangement uses TRBV5-6 and TRBJ1-1; the D gene is possibly TRBD1 (5 bases). This CDR3 is built from 14 residues. Trimming pared 2 bases from V and 1 base from J, leaving 9 bases between. The germline V gene has CDR1 SGHDT and CDR2 YYEEEE. This CDR3 is CASSLPRGNTEAFF. The CDR3, as DNA: TGTGCCAGCAGCTTACCGAGGGGGAACACTGAAGCTTTCTTT.

This chain connects TRBV20-1 to TRBJ1-4; D is uncertain. The germline gives CDR1 DFQATT, CDR2 SNEGSKA (reference sequence). This CDR3 has 10 amino acids. CDR3 protein: CSVGYEKLFF. DNA of the CDR3: TGCAGCGTTGGCTATGAAAAACTGTTTTTT.

A few counts support this clone. V and J are TRBV14 and TRBJ1-1, with D unresolved. V lost 0 bases and J lost 3, with 14 bases in between. Germline-derived CDR1 and CDR2 are SGHDN and FVKESK. CDR3 size: 16 residues. CDR3 protein: CASSQDESDSYTEAFF. DNA of the CDR3: TGTGCCAGCAGCCAAGATGAATCGGACTCGTACACTGAAGCTTTCTTT.

This chain links TRBV18 with TRBJ2-5; 7 nucleotides agree with TRBD1. This CDR3 is 12 amino acids long. With 5 bases clipped from V and 5 bases from J, the junction kept 2 bases outside the gene matches. Germline loops: CDR1 KGHSH, CDR2 LQKENI. The CDR3 loop reads CASSTGVETQYF. CDR3 sequence (DNA): TGTGCCAGCTCAACAGGGGTCGAGACCCAGTACTTC.

V and J are TRBV29-1 and TRBJ1-3; unclear D gene. The germline CDR1 and CDR2 sequences are SQVTM and ANQGSEA. Between the trimmed V and J ends, which lost 1 base and 2 bases, there was a span of 9 bases. The CDR3 has 14 amino acids. The chain's CDR3 is CSVEVARPGNTIYF. The CDR3 nucleotides are TGCAGCGTTGAAGTGGCCAGACCTGGAAACACCATATATTTT.

This chain uses TRBV11-1 with TRBJ2-1, with 11 positions matching TRBD2. This CDR3 is built from 16 residues. V dropped 5 bases and J dropped 5; count of bases not matched to a gene: 8. The germline V gene encodes CDR1 SGHAT and CDR2 FQDESV (reference sequence). CDR3 DNA: TGTGCCAGCAGCATCTTACTAGCGGGGGCCAACAATGAGCAGTTCTTC. Its protein product is CASSILLAGANNEQFF.

The chain joins TRBV28 to TRBJ2-1, with 9 bases lining up with TRBD1. The length of the CDR3 is 14 residues. V lost 0 bases to trimming and J lost 8 bases; unmatched junction nucleotides: 2. Germline CDR1 and CDR2: MDHEN and SYDVKM. Written as DNA, the CDR3 is TGTGCCAGCAGTTTATGGGACAGGGGCCATGAGCAGTTCTTC. Translating it yields CASSLWDRGHEQFF.

The gene calls are TRBV25-1 and TRBJ1-5, with 8 bases matching TRBD1. V trimming: 7 bases; J trimming: 1 base; junction bases outside the gene matches: 9. The CDR3 spans 16 residues. Germline CDR1 MGHDK, CDR2 SYGVNS. For the CDR3, the DNA is TGTGCCAGCACCAGGGGGCGGAAGGTAAGCAATCAGCCCCAGCATTTT. This sequence encodes CASTRGRKVSNQPQHF. The whole variable domain, remainder taken from reference TRBV25-1 and TRBJ1-5, is EADIYQTPRYLVIGTGKKITLECSQTMGHDKMYWYQQDPGMELHLIHYSYGVNSTEKGDLSSESTVSRIRTEHFPLTLESARPSHTSQYLCASTRGRKVSNQPQHFGDGTRLSIL.

V usage is TRBV6-5 and J usage is TRBJ2-1; possible D gene TRBD2, 6 bases. The CDR3 length is 14 residues. The V gene's germline CDR1 is MNHEY and CDR2 SVGAGI. Trimming cost V 9 bases and J 5 bases, with 17 bases left between them. The DNA of the CDR3 is TGTGCCAGTAACAGGTTTCGGGAGAACAATGAGCAGTTCTTC. Amino acids: CASNRFRENNEQFF.

The CDR3 here is CASSQDWAGSYEQYF. CDR3 in DNA: TGTGCCAGCAGCCAAGATTGGGCAGGTAGTTACGAGCAGTACTTC. The chain joins TRBV3-1 (or the pseudogene TRBV3-2) to TRBJ2-7, with D uncertain. Trimming pared 0 bases from V and 4 bases from J, leaving 13 bases between. CDR1 is LGHDT, CDR2 YNNKEL, per germline (reference sequence). The length of the CDR3 is 15 residues.

J is TRBJ1-5 and V is TRBV21-1. TRBV21-1 is deemed a pseudogene. This CDR3 has 14 amino acids. The CDR3 region has the DNA TGTGCCAGCATCGGGACTGGGGTCCGACAGCCCCAGCATTTT. Its protein product is CASIGTGVRQPQHF.

V gene TRBV5-4 combines with J gene TRBJ2-1; 10 bases fit TRBD2. Germline CDR1 SGHNT, CDR2 YYREEE (reference sequence). J lost 9 bases, V lost 4 bases, and 13 bases had no gene match. CDR3 length: 16 amino acids. CDR3 in amino acids: CASSPQAGGPQSEQFF. The CDR3 DNA is TGTGCCAGCAGCCCACAAGCGGGAGGGCCTCAATCTGAGCAGTTCTTC. Full variable domain (missing parts from reference TRBV5-4 and TRBJ2-1): ETGVTQSPTHLIKTRGQQVTLRCSSQSGHNTVSWYQQALGQGPQFIFQYYREEENGRGNFPPRFSGLQFPNYSSELNVNALELDDSALYLCASSPQAGGPQSEQFFGPGTRLTVL.

The chain joins TRBV5-5 to TRBJ1-4; no clear D gene. CDR3 size: 15 residues. V lost 6 bases, J lost 6 bases, and 18 bases lay in between. CDR1 SGHKS and CDR2 YYEKEE come from the germline V gene (reference sequence). The CDR3 sequence: CASTPGGRNDEKLFF. The CDR3 bases are TGTGCCAGCACCCCAGGTGGGCGCAATGATGAAAAACTGTTTTTT.